This entry describes one T cell receptor (beta chain). Assay used: immunoSEQ multiplex PCR; TCRdb lists only in-frame clones, some missing. Found here are 60,000 or so clones, roughly nine tenths of them singletons; the top ten hold 0.85%. These data belong to a study of T cell changes during pregnancy in multiple sclerosis. Sample: peripheral blood, taken before pregnancy. The TCR comes from a female donor with multiple sclerosis, enrolled in a pregnancy study.

CDR3 sequence reads: CASSVELRDTEAFF. CDR3 DNA: TGTGCCAGCAGCGTAGAGCTTCGGGACACTGAAGCTTTCTTT. The rearrangement links TRBV9 to TRBJ1-1; D remains ambiguous. Trimming left V 0 bases short and J 3 bases short, with 9 bases between. The germline V gene has CDR1 SGDLS and CDR2 YYNGEE. CDR3 length: 14 amino acids.